This T cell receptor beta chain was identified during a study of immune evolution from preneoplasia to lung adenocarcinoma. Method: immunoSEQ multiplex PCR; TCRdb's copy keeps in-frame clones and lacks some. Counted here are several thousand clones, about four fifths occurring once; the ten biggest clones make up more than 2%. From germline, CDR1 is KGHSH and CDR2 LQKENI. The CDR3 covers 15 residues. V was clipped by 2 bases and J by 4 bases, with 11 bases between them. The rearrangement joins TRBV18 to TRBJ2-2; tentative D call: TRBD1 (5 bases). The origin of this receptor is a person aged 50-75 years with lung adenocarcinoma. Material for sequencing was FFPE invasive lung adenocarcinoma tissue. As DNA, the CDR3 is TGTGCCAGCTCACCAGAACAGGAACCCACCGGGGAGCTGTTTTTT. Its protein is CASSPEQEPTGELFF.